Following are 2 T cell receptor beta chains from one sample sequenced in a study of T cell repertoires in cytomegalovirus infection. TCRdb redid the calling of the reads with MiXCR, one entry per CDR3 protein. The sample carries 100,000 or so distinct CDR3 sequences, 16% recorded once. Sequenced input: PBMCs. These receptors all come from a human donor in good health (CMV status not recorded). Some clones in this sample may be carry-over from other donors' samples.

The rearrangement uses TRBV20-1 and TRBJ2-1, with D possibly being TRBD1 or TRBD2 (5 bases each). The V gene's germline CDR1 is DFQATT and CDR2 SNEGSKA (reference sequence). V was pared by 5 bases and J by 0 bases, with 11 bases between. CDR3 length: 14 residues. The CDR3, as DNA: TGCAGTGCTGGGGGTGGAAGCTCCTACAATGAGCAGTTCTTC. This encodes CSAGGGSSYNEQFF.

This chain connects TRBV5-1 to TRBJ1-1, with D possibly being TRBD1 (5 bases). The CDR3 spans 17 residues. Per the germline V gene, CDR1 is SGHRS and CDR2 is YFSETQ. Trimming shortened V by 7 bases and J by 1 base, and 23 bases separated the two germline ends. The CDR3 bases are TGCGCCAGCGGCCCGTCCCGGGGCGGGGTGGCGAACACTGAAGCTTTCTTT. It specifies CASGPSRGGVANTEAFF. Together with reference TRBV5-1 and TRBJ1-1, the CDR3 gives the full variable domain: KAGVTQTPRYLIKTRGQQVTLSCSPISGHRSVSWYQQTPGQGLQFLFEYFSETQRNKGNFPGRFSGRQFSNSRSEMNVSTLELGDSALYLCASGPSRGGVANTEAFFGQGTRLTVV.